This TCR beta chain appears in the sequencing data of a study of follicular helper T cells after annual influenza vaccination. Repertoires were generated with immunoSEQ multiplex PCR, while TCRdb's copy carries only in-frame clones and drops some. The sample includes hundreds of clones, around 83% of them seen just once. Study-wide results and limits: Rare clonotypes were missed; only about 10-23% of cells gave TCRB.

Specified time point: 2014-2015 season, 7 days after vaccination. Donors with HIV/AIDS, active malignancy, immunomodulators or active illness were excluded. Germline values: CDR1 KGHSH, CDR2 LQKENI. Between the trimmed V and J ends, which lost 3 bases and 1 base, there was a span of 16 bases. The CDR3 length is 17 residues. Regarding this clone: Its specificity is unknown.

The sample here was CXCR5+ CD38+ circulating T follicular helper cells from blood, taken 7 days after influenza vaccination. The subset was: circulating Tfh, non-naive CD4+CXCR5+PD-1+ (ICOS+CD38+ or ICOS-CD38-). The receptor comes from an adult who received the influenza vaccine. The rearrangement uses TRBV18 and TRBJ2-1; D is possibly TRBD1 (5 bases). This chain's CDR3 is CASSPLSPQGSYNEQFF. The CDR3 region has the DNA TGTGCCAGCTCACCTTTAAGTCCCCAGGGATCCTACAATGAGCAGTTCTTC.